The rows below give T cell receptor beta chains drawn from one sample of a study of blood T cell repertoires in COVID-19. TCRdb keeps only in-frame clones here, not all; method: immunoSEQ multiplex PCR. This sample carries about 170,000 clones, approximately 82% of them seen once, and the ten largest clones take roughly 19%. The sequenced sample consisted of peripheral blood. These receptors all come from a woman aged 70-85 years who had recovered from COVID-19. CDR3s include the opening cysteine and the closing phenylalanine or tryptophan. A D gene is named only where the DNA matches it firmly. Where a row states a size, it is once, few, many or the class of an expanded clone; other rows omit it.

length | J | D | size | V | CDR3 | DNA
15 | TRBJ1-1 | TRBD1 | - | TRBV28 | CASSTGTGGLYEAFF | TGTGCCAGCAGTACCGGGACAGGGGGCCTTTATGAAGCTTTCTTT
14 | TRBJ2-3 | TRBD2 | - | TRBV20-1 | CSASNSGGAGTQYF | TGCAGTGCTAGTAACAGCGGGGGGGCCGGTACGCAGTATTTT
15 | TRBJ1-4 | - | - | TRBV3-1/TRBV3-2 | CASSETGGANEKLFF | TGTGCCAGCAGTGAGACGGGGGGAGCGAATGAAAAACTGTTTTTT
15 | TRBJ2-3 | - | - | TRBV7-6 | CASSLGGRVANTQYF | TGTGCCAGCAGCTTAGGGGGCAGGGTGGCCAATACGCAGTATTTT
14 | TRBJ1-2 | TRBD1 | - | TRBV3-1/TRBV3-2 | CASGQGGLAYGYTF | TGTGCCAGCGGACAGGGGGGGCTTGCCTATGGCTACACCTTC
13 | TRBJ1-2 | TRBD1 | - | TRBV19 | CASSGTGPRGYTF | TGTGCCAGTAGTGGGACAGGGCCGCGGGGCTACACCTTC
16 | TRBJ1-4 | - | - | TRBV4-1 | CASSQGRSGAGEKLFF | TGCGCCAGCAGCCAGGGGCGAAGTGGGGCTGGGGAAAAACTGTTTTTT
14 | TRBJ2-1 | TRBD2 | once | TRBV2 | CASRTSGRAGRQFF | TGTGCCAGCAGGACTAGCGGGAGGGCCGGGCGGCAGTTCTTC
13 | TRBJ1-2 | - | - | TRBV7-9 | CASSLPGPGGYTF | TGTGCCAGCAGCCTCCCTGGTCCCGGGGGCTACACCTTC
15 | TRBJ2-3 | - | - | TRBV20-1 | CSASFRASSTDTQYF | TGCAGTGCTAGTTTCAGGGCCAGCAGCACAGATACGCAGTATTTT
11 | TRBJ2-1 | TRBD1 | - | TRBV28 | CASRQDRVPFF | TGTGCCAGCAGGCAGGACAGGGTTCCGTTCTTC
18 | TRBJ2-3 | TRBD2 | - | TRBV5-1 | CASSRGLAGTRRADTQYF | TGCGCCAGCAGTCGGGGACTAGCGGGGACTCGGAGGGCAGATACGCAGTATTTT
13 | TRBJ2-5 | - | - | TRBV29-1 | CSVAPTRGGTQYF | TGCAGCGTTGCCCCTACTAGGGGGGGGACCCAGTACTTC
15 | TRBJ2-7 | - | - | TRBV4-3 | CASSQAQNRAYEQYF | TGCGCCAGCAGCCAAGCTCAGAACAGGGCCTACGAGCAGTACTTC
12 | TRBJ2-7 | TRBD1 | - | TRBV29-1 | CSARDSLYEQYF | TGCAGCGCCCGGGACAGCCTTTACGAGCAGTACTTC
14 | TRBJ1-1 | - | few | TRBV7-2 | CASTPGPGNTEAFF | TGTGCCAGCACCCCTGGTCCAGGGAACACTGAAGCTTTCTTT
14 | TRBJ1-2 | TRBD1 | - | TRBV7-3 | CASSLYRTGGGETF | TGTGCCAGCAGCCTTTACCGGACAGGGGGCGGAGAAACCTTC
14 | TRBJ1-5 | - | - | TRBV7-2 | CASSQTGVSQPQHF | TGTGCCAGCAGCCAGACGGGGGTGAGCCAGCCCCAGCATTTT
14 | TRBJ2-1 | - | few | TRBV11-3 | CASSLEVGAGEQFF | TGTGCCAGCAGCTTAGAGGTGGGGGCGGGTGAGCAGTTCTTC
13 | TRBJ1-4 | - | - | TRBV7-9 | CASSLDENEKLFF | TGTGCCAGCAGCTTAGACGAGAATGAAAAACTGTTTTTT
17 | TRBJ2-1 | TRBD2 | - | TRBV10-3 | CAISASSGDSSYNEQFF | TGTGCCATCAGTGCCTCTAGCGGGGATAGCTCCTACAATGAGCAGTTCTTC
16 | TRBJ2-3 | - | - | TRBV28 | CASSLLGGRAWDTQYF | TGTGCCAGCAGTTTATTGGGGGGACGTGCGTGGGATACGCAGTATTTT
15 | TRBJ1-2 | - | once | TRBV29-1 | CSVEDLAGVNYGYTF | TGCAGCGTTGAAGATCTGGCAGGGGTTAACTATGGCTACACCTTC
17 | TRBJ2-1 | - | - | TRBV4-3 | CASSPQVEAPNYNEQFF | TGCGCCAGCAGCCCACAAGTGGAGGCCCCCAACTACAATGAGCAGTTCTTC
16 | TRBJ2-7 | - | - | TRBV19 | CASSIDRQAAWYEQYF | TGTGCCAGTAGTATAGATCGACAGGCCGCTTGGTACGAGCAGTACTTC
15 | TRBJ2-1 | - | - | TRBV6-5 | CATARTRGTYNEQFF | TGTGCCACCGCCCGAACGAGGGGGACCTACAATGAGCAGTTCTTC
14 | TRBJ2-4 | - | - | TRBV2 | CASSERGGKNIQYF | TGTGCCAGCAGTGAAAGGGGTGGCAAAAACATTCAGTACTTC
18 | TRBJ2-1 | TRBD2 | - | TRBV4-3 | CASSQAPAPGLDYNEQFF | TGCGCCAGCAGCCAAGCCCCGGCCCCGGGACTAGACTACAATGAGCAGTTCTTC
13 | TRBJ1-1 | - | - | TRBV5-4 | CASSPGGGTEAFF | TGTGCCAGCAGCCCGGGGGGTGGCACTGAAGCTTTCTTT
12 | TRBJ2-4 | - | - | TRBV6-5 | CASSPKGDIQYF | TGTGCCAGCAGCCCGAAGGGGGACATTCAGTACTTC
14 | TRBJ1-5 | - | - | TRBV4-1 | CASSQEGPNQPQHF | TGCGCCAGCAGCCAAGAGGGCCCTAATCAGCCCCAGCATTTT